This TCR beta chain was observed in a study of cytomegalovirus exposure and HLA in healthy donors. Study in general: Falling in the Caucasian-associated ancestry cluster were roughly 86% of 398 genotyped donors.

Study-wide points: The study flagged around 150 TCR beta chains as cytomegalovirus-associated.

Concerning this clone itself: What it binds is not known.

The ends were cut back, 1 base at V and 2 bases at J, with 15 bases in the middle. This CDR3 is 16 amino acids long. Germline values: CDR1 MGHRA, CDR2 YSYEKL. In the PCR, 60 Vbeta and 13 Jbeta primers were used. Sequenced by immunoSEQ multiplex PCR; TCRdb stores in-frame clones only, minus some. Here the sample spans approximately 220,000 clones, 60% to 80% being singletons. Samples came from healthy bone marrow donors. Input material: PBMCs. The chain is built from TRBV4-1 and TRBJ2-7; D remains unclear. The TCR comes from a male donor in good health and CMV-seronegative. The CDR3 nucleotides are TGCGCCAGCAGCCAAGCTCCTGGGCGTCAAGCCTACGAGCAGTACTTC. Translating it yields CASSQAPGRQAYEQYF.